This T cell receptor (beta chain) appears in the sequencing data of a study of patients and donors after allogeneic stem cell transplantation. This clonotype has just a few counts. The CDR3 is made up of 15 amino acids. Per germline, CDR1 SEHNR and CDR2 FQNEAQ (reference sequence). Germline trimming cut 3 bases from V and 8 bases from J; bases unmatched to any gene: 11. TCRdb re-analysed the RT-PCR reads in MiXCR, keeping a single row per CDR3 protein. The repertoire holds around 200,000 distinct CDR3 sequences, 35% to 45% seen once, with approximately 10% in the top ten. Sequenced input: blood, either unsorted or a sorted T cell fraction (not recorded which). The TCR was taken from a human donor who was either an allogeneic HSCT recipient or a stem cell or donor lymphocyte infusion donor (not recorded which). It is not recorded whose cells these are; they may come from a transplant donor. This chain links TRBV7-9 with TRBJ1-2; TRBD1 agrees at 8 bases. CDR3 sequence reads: CASSLTGARYRGYTF. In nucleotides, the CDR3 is TGTGCCAGCAGCTTGACAGGGGCGAGGTATCGCGGCTACACCTTC.